These T cell receptor beta chains were read from a single sample in a study of circulating CD8 cells and anti-PD-1 response in melanoma. MiXCR, applied by TCRdb to the reads, yields one record per CDR3 protein. The top ten hold approximately 8.1% of the sample, which has some 1,900 distinct CDR3 sequences, roughly 8.4% seen once. The specimen comprised CD8+ T cells from PBMCs, sampled at baseline or after one month of anti-PD-1 therapy (not recorded which). These receptors originate from a human donor with melanoma. Each CDR3 is given with its conserved first and last residue. D genes are given only for firm matches. Clone size is stated in some rows and not others, as once, few, many or a class when expanded.

j_call v_call clone_size d_call cdr3_aa cdr3_nt
TRBJ2-3 TRBV14 medium-sized - CASSLGMATQYF TGTGCCAGCAGCCTGGGTATGGCTACGCAGTATTTT
TRBJ1-2 TRBV5-1 - TRBD1 CASSLRDRAHGYTF TGCGCCAGCAGCTTACGGGACAGGGCTCATGGCTACACCTTC
TRBJ1-2 TRBV30 few TRBD1 CAWSPDRGGYGYTF TGTGCCTGGAGTCCGGACAGGGGTGGCTATGGCTACACCTTC
TRBJ1-3 TRBV5-6 - TRBD1 CASSFGTGEGNTIYF TGTGCCAGCAGCTTCGGGACAGGGGAAGGAAACACCATATATTTT
TRBJ2-1 TRBV28 medium-sized TRBD1 CASRGVGTGGYEQFF TGTGCCAGCAGGGGCGTCGGGACAGGGGGCTATGAGCAGTTCTTC
TRBJ1-5 TRBV24-1 medium-sized TRBD1 CATSDPDRGNQPQHF TGTGCCACCAGTGACCCTGACAGGGGCAATCAGCCCCAGCATTTT
TRBJ1-5 TRBV27 large - CASSFGVSGSQHF TGTGCCAGCAGTTTTGGTGTCTCCGGGTCCCAGCATTTT
TRBJ1-1 TRBV25-1 - - CASSETGPLNTEAFF TGTGCCAGCAGTGAAACGGGGCCCTTGAACACTGAAGCTTTCTTT
TRBJ2-1 TRBV28 medium-sized - CASSFSAGSNEDEQFF TGTGCCAGCAGTTTCTCGGCAGGGAGTAATGAAGATGAGCAGTTCTTC
TRBJ1-6 TRBV28 medium-sized TRBD1 CASSSGTEYNSPLHF TGTGCCAGCAGTTCAGGGACAGAGTATAATTCACCCCTCCACTTT
TRBJ2-7 TRBV15 medium-sized - CATSSLDQSYEQYF TGTGCCACCAGCAGTCTTGATCAAAGCTACGAGCAGTACTTC
TRBJ2-4 TRBV28 medium-sized - CASSLPSAGEVRNAKNIQYF TGTGCCAGCAGTTTACCCTCAGCAGGGGAGGTACGAAATGCCAAAAACATTCAGTACTTC
TRBJ2-1 TRBV29-1 medium-sized TRBD2 CSVEGRDSHSGSFGEQFF TGCAGCGTTGAAGGGAGGGACTCCCATAGCGGGAGCTTCGGTGAGCAGTTCTTC
TRBJ2-5 TRBV29-1 medium-sized TRBD1 CSVDWGQGIKTQYF TGCAGCGTTGATTGGGGACAGGGTATTAAGACCCAGTACTTC